This T cell receptor beta chain was observed in a study of T cell repertoires in aging, cancer and after chemotherapy. The overall study: Donors were grouped into six age bands spanning 30 or younger through 70 or older.

General observations from the study: Untreated cancer patients had significantly lower blood TCR diversity than age-matched healthy donors. Immunological memory after chemotherapy cannot be judged from the repertoire data.

Peripheral blood genomic DNA, not sorted cells or RNA, was the template. In regard to this clonotype: As yet, its antigen is unknown.

Rearranged V-D-J TRB sequences were amplified with a mixed TRB-A/B primer pool. From the multiplex PCR reads, TCRdb called clonotypes with MiXCR, one entry per CDR3 protein. The table records over 3,000 distinct CDR3 sequences, about 35% of them present only once. V lost 5 bases and J lost 5; bases outside the gene matches: 5. CDR1 and CDR2 (germline): KGHSH, LQKENI. The CDR3 runs 14 residues. The V call is TRBV18, the J call TRBJ1-4; 7 nucleotides line up with TRBD1. This sequence originates from a human donor in good health. The specimen sequenced was blood. This chain's CDR3 is CASSADRQNEKLFF. The CDR3 DNA reads TGTGCCAGCTCAGCGGACAGGCAAAATGAAAAACTGTTTTTT.